This T cell receptor (beta chain) was captured by sequencing in a study of blood T cell repertoires in COVID-19. The table came from immunoSEQ multiplex PCR; TCRdb's copy has only in-frame clones and leaves some out. In the table there are about 170,000 clones, around 85% of which are singletons. Germline-derived CDR1 and CDR2 are SEHNR and FQNEAQ (reference sequence). With 3 bases removed from V and 9 bases from J, the gap between germline ends came to 20 bases. The CDR3 runs to 16 residues. The material sequenced was peripheral blood. This sequence was found in a woman over 75 with COVID-19, enrolled during active disease. The chain is built from TRBV7-9 and TRBJ2-2; D is possibly TRBD1 (6 bases). This CDR3 reads CASSFRQAEKSRELFF. CDR3 coding DNA: TGTGCCAGCAGCTTCAGACAGGCAGAAAAGTCCCGGGAGCTGTTTTTT.